The table lists the clone carrying this TCR beta chain with a few counts. The antigen is not known. The data derive from a study of neurological immune-mediated disorders. Germline-derived CDR1 and CDR2 are SNHLY and FYNNEI. The CDR3 is 15 residues long. Trimming shortened V by 8 bases and J by 0 bases, and 13 bases separated the two germline ends. 5'RACE generated cDNA with 10-nucleotide random UMIs. TCRdb itself ran the 5' RACE reads through MiXCR, one entry per CDR3 protein. In the table there are 72,000 or so distinct CDR3 sequences, over 15% of which are singletons. The group of healthy controls was made up of people who were blood bank volunteers in Maryland, USA. Unsorted libraries were derived from 2 million PBMCs stored at -80 C. Findings and caveats of the study: There were no CDR3 amino acid sequences shared by expanded clones across subjects, a result suggesting private repertoires in all groups.

The sequence was collected from a woman between 40 and 55 years old in good health. The chain couples TRBV2 to TRBJ1-4; no reliable D call. Sequenced: PBMCs. DNA of the CDR3: TGTGCCAGCTCACAGAGGGCAGCAACTAATGAAAAACTGTTTTTT. This gives the protein CASSQRAATNEKLFF. Full variable domain (missing parts from reference TRBV2 and TRBJ1-4): EPEVTQTPSHQVTQMGQEVILRCVPISNHLYFYWYRQILGQKVEFLVSFYNNEISEKSEIFDDQFSVERPDGSNFTLKIRSTKLEDSAMYFCASSQRAATNEKLFFGSGTQLSVL.